This T cell receptor (beta chain) was documented in a study of cytomegalovirus exposure and HLA in healthy donors. Healthy bone marrow donors made up the donor group. The ends were cut back, 6 bases at V and 4 bases at J, with 16 bases in the middle. The CDR3 contains 15 residues. From germline, CDR1 is KGHSH and CDR2 LQKENI. Study-wide results and limits: Overall, about 160 TCR beta chains were annotated as cytomegalovirus-associated.

As for this clone: What it binds is not known.

Amplification used 60 Vbeta primers and 13 Jbeta primers. Only in-frame clones appear in the TCRdb table, and some are missing; sequencing was by immunoSEQ multiplex PCR. The data contain roughly 130,000 clones, 80% of them singletons. The V call is TRBV18, the J call TRBJ1-5; D remains unclear. The sequence came from a man aged 25-40 years in good health and CMV-seronegative. The sequenced material came from PBMCs. Here the CDR3 DNA reads TGTGCCAGCTCCCGCGGGAGCGGAGTGAATCAGCCCCAGCATTTT. Translated: CASSRGSGVNQPQHF.